This T cell receptor beta chain was recorded in a study of blood T cell repertoires in COVID-19. On the study more broadly: The samples span acute and convalescent COVID-19 from the United States, Italy and Spain. The analysed material was cDNA or gDNA that came from T cells, B-cell-depleted T cells, or PBMCs.

Two negative PCRs, clearance, or symptom resolution had been documented for recovered Cohort 3 donors. Trimming cost V 5 bases and J 5 bases, with 10 bases left between them. The germline V gene encodes CDR1 DFQATT and CDR2 SNEGSKA (reference sequence). The length of the CDR3 is 11 residues. Using immunoSEQ multiplex PCR, the repertoire was profiled, and TCRdb retains in-frame clones only, with some absent. This sample carries about 370,000 clones, around 91% of them seen once, and the ten largest clones take 1%. Sample: PBMCs or T cells enriched from blood (not recorded which). The origin of this receptor is a man between 18 and 29 years old who had recovered from COVID-19. This chain joins TRBV20-1 and TRBJ2-7; possibly TRBD1 for D (5 bases). The DNA of the CDR3 is TGCAGTGCTGGAAGGGGAAACGAGCAGTACTTC. It is translated as CSAGRGNEQYF.